This T cell receptor beta chain was retrieved from a study of cytomegalovirus exposure and HLA in healthy donors. For the study at large: Early release data held roughly 90 million unique TCRs from HLA-typed donors. Study results and caveats: V- and J-gene trimming of TCR beta was linked (in a later analysis) to a missense DCLRE1C variant. Previous analysis showed most TCR beta V segments were productive about 90% or about 30% of the time.

V shed 5 bases and J 4 bases; nucleotides not matched to a gene: 15. The CDR3 length is 19 residues. Germline loops: CDR1 LNHNV, CDR2 YYDKDF (reference sequence). Use of 60 Vbeta and 13 Jbeta primers characterized the PCR. TCRdb keeps only in-frame clones here, not all; method: immunoSEQ multiplex PCR. Of fewer than 200,000 clones detected, approximately 67% appear once; the ten largest clones hold 4.5%. Worth noting for this clone: What it recognizes is unknown.

Sequencing used PBMCs. This clonotype was obtained from a woman under 30 in good health and CMV-seropositive. The chain links TRBV15 to TRBJ1-4; 11 nucleotides align to TRBD1. In nucleotides, the CDR3 is TGTGCCACCAGCCCCCTAGGACAGGGGGCGCGGCGTCTTAATGAAAAACTGTTTTTT. Translation gives CATSPLGQGARRLNEKLFF.